These T cell receptor beta chains were read from a single sample in a study of graft-versus-host responses after intestinal transplantation. Here immunoSEQ multiplex PCR was the method, and the copy in TCRdb shows in-frame clones only, minus some. The table has 99,000 or so clones, roughly 86% seen once. The sample consisted of PBMCs, taken 255 days after intestinal transplant. Receptor source: a human patient who received an intestinal transplant, so some T cells may come from the graft donor. Each CDR3 is given with its conserved first and last residue. A D gene is named only where the DNA matches it firmly. The size entry is marked missing in some rows and otherwise reads once, few, many or a size class.

v_call: TRBV5-6; clone_size: .; d_call: .; j_call: TRBJ2-3; cdr3_nt: TGTGCCAGCAGTATCCGGCACACAGATACGCAGTATTTT; cdr3_aa: CASSIRHTDTQYF
v_call: TRBV28; clone_size: .; d_call: .; j_call: TRBJ1-6; cdr3_nt: TGTGCCAGCAGTTTAGACAGAAATAATTCACCCCTCCACTTT; cdr3_aa: CASSLDRNNSPLHF
v_call: TRBV29-1; clone_size: .; d_call: .; j_call: TRBJ1-1; cdr3_nt: TGCAGCGTTGAACGTAGGCTGAACACTGAAGCTTTCTTT; cdr3_aa: CSVERRLNTEAFF
v_call: TRBV6-1; clone_size: once; d_call: .; j_call: TRBJ1-2; cdr3_nt: TGTGCCAGCAGCGCACAGCCCCGGGACAACTATGGCTACACCTTC; cdr3_aa: CASSAQPRDNYGYTF
v_call: TRBV28; clone_size: .; d_call: TRBD1; j_call: TRBJ1-5; cdr3_nt: TGTGCCAGCAGTTTGGACAGGGGGAATCAGCCCCAGCATTTT; cdr3_aa: CASSLDRGNQPQHF
v_call: TRBV6-4; clone_size: .; d_call: TRBD1; j_call: TRBJ2-5; cdr3_nt: TGTGCCAGCAGTGTTGCAGGGGGCCCAGAGACCCAGTACTTC; cdr3_aa: CASSVAGGPETQYF
v_call: TRBV2; clone_size: .; d_call: .; j_call: TRBJ2-7; cdr3_nt: TGTGCCAGCAGGGGGGGCACCTACGAGCAGTACTTC; cdr3_aa: CASRGGTYEQYF
v_call: TRBV30; clone_size: .; d_call: .; j_call: TRBJ1-6; cdr3_nt: TGTGCCTGGAGTGTACTATCCTCCGTGGGGGCCCTCCACTTT; cdr3_aa: CAWSVLSSVGALHF
v_call: TRBV27; clone_size: .; d_call: .; j_call: TRBJ1-5; cdr3_nt: TGTGCCAGCAGTTTGGAAACTAATCAGCCCCAGCATTTT; cdr3_aa: CASSLETNQPQHF
v_call: TRBV7-3; clone_size: .; d_call: .; j_call: TRBJ2-2; cdr3_nt: TGTGCCAGCAACCCTCGAAACACCGGGGAGCTGTTTTTT; cdr3_aa: CASNPRNTGELFF
v_call: TRBV2; clone_size: .; d_call: .; j_call: TRBJ1-5; cdr3_nt: TGTGCCAGCAGCTTCGGGACGGGCCCTAATCAGCCCCAGCATTTT; cdr3_aa: CASSFGTGPNQPQHF
v_call: TRBV6-5; clone_size: .; d_call: .; j_call: TRBJ2-1; cdr3_nt: TGTGCCAGCAGTAAGGACAGCCCCTTAAACAATGAGCAGTTCTTC; cdr3_aa: CASSKDSPLNNEQFF
v_call: TRBV27; clone_size: .; d_call: .; j_call: TRBJ2-1; cdr3_nt: TGTGCCAGCAGTCAAGCCGGGACTTTAGGCAACAATGAGCAGTTCTTC; cdr3_aa: CASSQAGTLGNNEQFF
v_call: TRBV6-1; clone_size: .; d_call: .; j_call: TRBJ1-4; cdr3_nt: TGTGCCAGCAGTGAAGTGGGGAAGGGGGAAAAACTGTTTTTT; cdr3_aa: CASSEVGKGEKLFF
v_call: TRBV15; clone_size: .; d_call: .; j_call: TRBJ1-6; cdr3_nt: TGTGCCACCAGCAGAGATAACAAGGTCGTGGATTCACCCCTCCACTTT; cdr3_aa: CATSRDNKVVDSPLHF
v_call: TRBV10-3; clone_size: few; d_call: .; j_call: TRBJ1-2; cdr3_nt: TGTGCCATCCGAGGGGTAGGCTATGGCTACACCTTC; cdr3_aa: CAIRGVGYGYTF
v_call: TRBV2; clone_size: once; d_call: .; j_call: TRBJ2-7; cdr3_nt: TGTGCCAGCAACTCTTTTGGGCAGGCTGCATACGAGCAGTACTTC; cdr3_aa: CASNSFGQAAYEQYF
v_call: TRBV5-4; clone_size: .; d_call: .; j_call: TRBJ2-5; cdr3_nt: TGTGCCAGCAGCTTCCCTAGCCCCCAAGAGACCCAGTACTTC; cdr3_aa: CASSFPSPQETQYF
v_call: TRBV7-6; clone_size: .; d_call: TRBD1; j_call: TRBJ2-7; cdr3_nt: TGTGCCAGCAGCTTAGACCCCCAACAGGGGGCTTACTACGAGCAGTACTTC; cdr3_aa: CASSLDPQQGAYYEQYF
v_call: TRBV7-2; clone_size: .; d_call: .; j_call: TRBJ1-4; cdr3_nt: TGTGCCAGCAGCCCTAGCCGGGGGGGGATTGAAAAACTGTTTTTT; cdr3_aa: CASSPSRGGIEKLFF
v_call: TRBV2; clone_size: .; d_call: .; j_call: TRBJ1-5; cdr3_nt: TGTGCCAGTACCAAGGAGGGCAATCAGCCCCAGCATTTT; cdr3_aa: CASTKEGNQPQHF
v_call: TRBV5-1; clone_size: few; d_call: .; j_call: TRBJ1-1; cdr3_nt: TGCGCCAGCAAGAATACGGGGCCGATGAACACTGAAGCTTTCTTT; cdr3_aa: CASKNTGPMNTEAFF
v_call: TRBV29-1; clone_size: .; d_call: .; j_call: TRBJ2-2; cdr3_nt: TGCAGCGTCGGTGGCGGGGAGGCCGGGGAGCTGTTTTTT; cdr3_aa: CSVGGGEAGELFF
v_call: TRBV11-3; clone_size: .; d_call: .; j_call: TRBJ2-1; cdr3_nt: TGTGCCAGCAGCTCGAATAATGAGCAGTTCTTC; cdr3_aa: CASSSNNEQFF
v_call: TRBV13; clone_size: .; d_call: .; j_call: TRBJ1-1; cdr3_nt: TGTGCCAGCAGCTTGTTGAACACTGAAGCTTTCTTT; cdr3_aa: CASSLLNTEAFF
v_call: TRBV6-1; clone_size: .; d_call: .; j_call: TRBJ1-6; cdr3_nt: TGTGCCAGCAGATTCTTTGGGGCCTACGATTCACCCCTCCACTTT; cdr3_aa: CASRFFGAYDSPLHF
v_call: TRBV13; clone_size: .; d_call: .; j_call: TRBJ2-1; cdr3_nt: TGTGCCAGCAGTCTGAACAGGGTCTCCTACAATGAGCAGTTCTTC; cdr3_aa: CASSLNRVSYNEQFF
v_call: TRBV4-1; clone_size: .; d_call: .; j_call: TRBJ2-2; cdr3_nt: TGCGCCAGCAGCCAAGGTCTGGTCGCCGGGGAGCTGTTTTTT; cdr3_aa: CASSQGLVAGELFF
v_call: TRBV27; clone_size: .; d_call: .; j_call: TRBJ2-5; cdr3_nt: TGTGCCAGCAGTTTACTCCGAGGGGAGACCCAGTACTTC; cdr3_aa: CASSLLRGETQYF
v_call: TRBV6-1; clone_size: .; d_call: .; j_call: TRBJ1-5; cdr3_nt: TGTGCCAGCAGTGAGGGGGGGGGCAATCAGCCCCAGCATTTT; cdr3_aa: CASSEGGGNQPQHF
v_call: TRBV2; clone_size: few; d_call: TRBD1; j_call: TRBJ1-1; cdr3_nt: TGTGCCAGCAGGGCAAGGACAGGGGCGGACACTGAAGCTTTCTTT; cdr3_aa: CASRARTGADTEAFF
v_call: TRBV27; clone_size: .; d_call: .; j_call: TRBJ1-2; cdr3_nt: TGTGCCAGCAGTTTATCGACCCCGGCCCACGCCGGGATCTATGGCTACACCTTC; cdr3_aa: CASSLSTPAHAGIYGYTF
v_call: TRBV5-1; clone_size: .; d_call: .; j_call: TRBJ2-3; cdr3_nt: TGCGCCAGCGGTCTAGGGGGTCGCACAGATACGCAGTATTTT; cdr3_aa: CASGLGGRTDTQYF
v_call: TRBV2; clone_size: .; d_call: .; j_call: TRBJ1-1; cdr3_nt: TGTGCCAGCAGTGAGAGTTTGAACACTGAAGCTTTCTTT; cdr3_aa: CASSESLNTEAFF
v_call: TRBV4-2; clone_size: .; d_call: .; j_call: TRBJ2-1; cdr3_nt: TGTGCCAGCAGCCAAGAAGGGTTCTCCATTTACAATGAGCAGTTCTTC; cdr3_aa: CASSQEGFSIYNEQFF
v_call: TRBV5-1; clone_size: .; d_call: TRBD2; j_call: TRBJ2-3; cdr3_nt: TGCGCCAGCAGCGGGGTAGCGGGGGGTAGCACAGATACGCAGTATTTT; cdr3_aa: CASSGVAGGSTDTQYF
v_call: TRBV4-1; clone_size: .; d_call: .; j_call: TRBJ1-2; cdr3_nt: TGCGCCAGCAGCCAAGAACGGGTAGGACGGCTCACCCTTTATGGCTACACCTTC; cdr3_aa: CASSQERVGRLTLYGYTF
v_call: TRBV10-1; clone_size: .; d_call: .; j_call: TRBJ2-4; cdr3_nt: TGCGCCAGCAAAATAGGAGCCAAAAACATTCAGTACTTC; cdr3_aa: CASKIGAKNIQYF
v_call: TRBV28; clone_size: .; d_call: .; j_call: TRBJ2-7; cdr3_nt: TGTGCCAGCAGTTTACCGGACAGTGCCCCCTACGAGCAGTACTTC; cdr3_aa: CASSLPDSAPYEQYF
v_call: TRBV28; clone_size: .; d_call: .; j_call: TRBJ2-4; cdr3_nt: TGTGCCAGCAGCAATCCCGACAGGGAGGGAAACATTCAGTACTTC; cdr3_aa: CASSNPDREGNIQYF
v_call: TRBV5-1; clone_size: .; d_call: TRBD1; j_call: TRBJ2-4; cdr3_nt: TGCGCCAGCAGCGCCGGGACAGGGGGAGAGTACGGGCACTTC; cdr3_aa: CASSAGTGGEYGHF
v_call: TRBV19; clone_size: .; d_call: .; j_call: TRBJ1-2; cdr3_nt: TGTGCCAGTAAACTTACAGGTTCTACCCTCTATGGCTACACCTTC; cdr3_aa: CASKLTGSTLYGYTF